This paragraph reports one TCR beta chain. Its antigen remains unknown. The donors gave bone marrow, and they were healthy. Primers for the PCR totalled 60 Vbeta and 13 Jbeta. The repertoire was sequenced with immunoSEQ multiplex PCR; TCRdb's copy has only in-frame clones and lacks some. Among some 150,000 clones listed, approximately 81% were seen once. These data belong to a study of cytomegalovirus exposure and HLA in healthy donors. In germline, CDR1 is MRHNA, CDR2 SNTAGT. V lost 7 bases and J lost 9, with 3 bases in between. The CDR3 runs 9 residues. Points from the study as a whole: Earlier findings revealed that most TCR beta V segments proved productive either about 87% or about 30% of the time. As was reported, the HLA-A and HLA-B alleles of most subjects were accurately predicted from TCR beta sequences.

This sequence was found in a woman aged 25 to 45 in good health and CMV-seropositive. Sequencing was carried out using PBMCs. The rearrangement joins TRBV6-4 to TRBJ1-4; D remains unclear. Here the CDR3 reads CASNKKLFF. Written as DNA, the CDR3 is TGTGCCAGCAATAAAAAACTGTTTTTT.